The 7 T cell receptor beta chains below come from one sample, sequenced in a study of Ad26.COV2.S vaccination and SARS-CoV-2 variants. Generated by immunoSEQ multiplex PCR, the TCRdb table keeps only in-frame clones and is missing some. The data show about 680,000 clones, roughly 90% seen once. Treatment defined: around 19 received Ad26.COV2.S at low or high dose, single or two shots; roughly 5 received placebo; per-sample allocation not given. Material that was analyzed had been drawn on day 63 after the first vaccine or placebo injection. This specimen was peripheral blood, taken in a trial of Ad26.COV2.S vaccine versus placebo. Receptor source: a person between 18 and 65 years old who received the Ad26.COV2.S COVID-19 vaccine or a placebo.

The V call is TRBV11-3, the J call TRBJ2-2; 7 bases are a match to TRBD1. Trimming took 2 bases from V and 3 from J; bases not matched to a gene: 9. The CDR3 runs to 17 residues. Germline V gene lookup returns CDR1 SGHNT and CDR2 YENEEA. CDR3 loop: CASSLSFGTEYTGELFF. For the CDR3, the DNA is TGTGCCAGCAGCTTATCCTTCGGGACAGAATACACCGGGGAGCTGTTTTTT. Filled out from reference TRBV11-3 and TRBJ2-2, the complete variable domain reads EAGVVQSPRYKIIEKKQPVAFWCNPISGHNTLYWYLQNLGQGPELLIRYENEEAVDDSQLPKDRFSAERLKGVDSTLKIQPAELGDSAVYLCASSLSFGTEYTGELFFGEGSRLTVL.

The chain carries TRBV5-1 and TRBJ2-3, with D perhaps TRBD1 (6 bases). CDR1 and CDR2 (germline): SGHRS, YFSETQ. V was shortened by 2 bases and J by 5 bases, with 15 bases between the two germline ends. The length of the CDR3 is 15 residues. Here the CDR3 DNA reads TGCGCCAGCAGCTTACCAGGGGTGCGTGGAGATACGCAGTATTTT. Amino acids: CASSLPGVRGDTQYF.

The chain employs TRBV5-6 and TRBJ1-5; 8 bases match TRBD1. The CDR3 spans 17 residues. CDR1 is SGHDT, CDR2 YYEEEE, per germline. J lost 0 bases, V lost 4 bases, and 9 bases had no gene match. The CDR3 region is CASSPQGAFYSNQPQHF. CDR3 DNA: TGTGCCAGCAGCCCTCAGGGGGCCTTCTATAGCAATCAGCCCCAGCATTTT.

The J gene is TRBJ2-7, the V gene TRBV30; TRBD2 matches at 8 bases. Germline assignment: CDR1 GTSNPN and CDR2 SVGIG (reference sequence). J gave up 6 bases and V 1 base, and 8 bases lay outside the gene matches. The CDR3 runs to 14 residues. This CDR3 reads CAWSAGGTPAEQYF. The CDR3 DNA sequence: TGTGCCTGGAGTGCGGGGGGGACCCCAGCCGAGCAGTACTTC.

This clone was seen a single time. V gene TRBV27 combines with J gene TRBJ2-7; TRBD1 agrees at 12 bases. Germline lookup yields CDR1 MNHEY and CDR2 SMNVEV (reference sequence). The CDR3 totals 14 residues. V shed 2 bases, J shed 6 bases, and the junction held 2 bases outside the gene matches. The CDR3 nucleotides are TGTGCCAGCAGTTTAAGGGACAGGGGGCGCGAGCAGTACTTC. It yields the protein CASSLRDRGREQYF.

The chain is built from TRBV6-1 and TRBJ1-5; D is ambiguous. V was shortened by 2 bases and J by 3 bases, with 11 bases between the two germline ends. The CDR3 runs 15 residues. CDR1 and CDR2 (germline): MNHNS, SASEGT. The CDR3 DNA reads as TGTGCCAGCAGTGAAACCGGACCGTTCAATCAGCCCCAGCATTTT. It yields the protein CASSETGPFNQPQHF.

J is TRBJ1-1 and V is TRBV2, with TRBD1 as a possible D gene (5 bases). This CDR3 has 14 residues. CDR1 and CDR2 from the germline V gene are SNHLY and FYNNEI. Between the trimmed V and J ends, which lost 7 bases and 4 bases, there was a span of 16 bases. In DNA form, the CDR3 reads TGTGCCAGCAAGGCACGCCCTGGGGGCACTGAAGCTTTCTTT. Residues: CASKARPGGTEAFF.